These T cell receptor beta chains were read from a single sample in a study. TCRdb re-derived calls from the RT-PCR reads in MiXCR, one entry per CDR3 protein. The repertoire has hundreds of thousands of distinct CDR3 sequences, approximately 14% of them found once; the top ten carry 3.6%. Sample: memory CD4+ T cells from blood. These receptors were obtained from a female donor in good health, serving as a healthy control. Both conserved end residues are part of each CDR3. A D gene is named only where the DNA matches it firmly. The size of a clone is reported for some rows only, either as once, few or many, or as a class for expanded clones.

clone_size	d_call	v_call	j_call	cdr3_aa	cdr3_nt
few	.	TRBV20-1	TRBJ2-5	CSARPRIGRTEETQYF	TGCAGTGCTAGACCTAGGATCGGGCGGACCGAAGAGACCCAGTACTTC
.	.	TRBV6-5	TRBJ2-6	CASRRQGGPRSGANVLTF	TGTGCCAGCAGGCGACAGGGAGGGCCCCGCTCTGGGGCCAACGTCCTGACTTTC
few	.	TRBV7-8	TRBJ1-4	CASSLPGNYNEKLFF	TGTGCCAGCAGCCTACCAGGGAACTATAATGAAAAACTGTTTTTT
.	.	TRBV9	TRBJ1-1	CASSEMVMTETEAFF	TGTGCCAGCAGCGAAATGGTGATGACCGAGACTGAAGCTTTCTTT
few	TRBD1	TRBV20-1	TRBJ1-5	CSARLPGGQGYHQPQHF	TGCAGTGCTCGATTACCTGGTGGACAGGGGTATCATCAGCCCCAGCATTTT
many	.	TRBV29-1	TRBJ2-4	CSVEGGGAKNIQYF	TGCAGCGTTGAGGGCGGAGGGGCCAAAAACATTCAGTACTTC
.	.	TRBV5-4	TRBJ2-5	CASSLTGLGQETQYF	TGTGCCAGCAGCTTAACCGGGCTGGGCCAAGAGACCCAGTACTTC
.	.	TRBV5-1	TRBJ2-1	CASSLIPTEPGNEQFF	TGCGCCAGCAGCCTGATACCGACGGAGCCGGGCAATGAGCAGTTCTTC
few	.	TRBV6-1	TRBJ1-4	CASSVNNEKLFF	TGTGCCAGCAGTGTCAATAACGAAAAACTGTTTTTT
.	.	TRBV20-1	TRBJ2-4	CSAPTLGNIQYF	TGCAGTGCTCCGACTCTAGGTAACATTCAGTACTTC
.	TRBD2	TRBV7-9	TRBJ2-1	CASRKRASGNVYEQFF	TGTGCCAGCAGGAAGAGAGCTAGCGGGAATGTTTATGAGCAGTTCTTC
.	.	TRBV20-1	TRBJ2-1	CSASGSGGLHEQFF	TGCAGTGCTAGCGGGAGTGGGGGCCTTCATGAGCAGTTCTTC
few	TRBD2	TRBV9	TRBJ2-7	CASSVDPSGREYEQYF	TGTGCCAGCAGCGTAGACCCTAGCGGGAGGGAATACGAGCAGTACTTC
.	TRBD2	TRBV9	TRBJ2-1	CASSPLAGVGYEQFF	TGTGCCAGCAGCCCACTAGCGGGAGTGGGCTACGAGCAGTTCTTC
many	.	TRBV20-1	TRBJ1-1	CSAAQEVTEAFF	TGCAGTGCCGCCCAGGAGGTCACTGAAGCTTTCTTT
few	.	TRBV10-3	TRBJ1-1	CAISEGVRAVNTEAFF	TGTGCCATCAGTGAAGGTGTCAGGGCTGTGAACACTGAAGCTTTCTTT
few	.	TRBV18	TRBJ2-3	CASSPLGTHTDTQYF	TGTGCCAGCTCACCACTAGGGACCCACACAGATACGCAGTATTTT